This T cell receptor (beta chain) is drawn from a study of cytomegalovirus exposure and HLA in healthy donors. This clone was detected a few times. The antigen is unknown. General study findings and limits: About 87% or about 30% of the time was how often most TCR beta V segments were productive, according to an earlier analysis.

Primers for the PCR totalled 60 Vbeta and 13 Jbeta. Some clones are missing from TCRdb's copy, which holds only in-frame ones; the method was immunoSEQ multiplex PCR. Of 73,000 or so clones listed, roughly 73% are singletons. The CDR3 length is 14 residues. V was shortened by 4 bases and J by 0 bases, with 10 bases between the two germline ends. The V gene's germline CDR1 is SEHNR and CDR2 FQNEAQ (reference sequence). V is TRBV7-9 and J is TRBJ2-7; possible D gene TRBD2, 6 bases. Sequencing used PBMCs. This clonotype was obtained from a woman in her forties in good health and CMV-seropositive. Here the CDR3 DNA reads TGTGCCAGCAGCTATAGCGGTTCCTCCTACGAGCAGTACTTC. It encodes CASSYSGSSYEQYF.